This T cell receptor (beta chain) derives from a study of blood T cell repertoires in COVID-19. Across the whole study: T cells, B-cell-depleted T cells, or PBMCs provided the cDNA or gDNA that served as material.

In this sample, this clone turned up a few times. The V and J ends lost 3 bases and 8 bases, in that order; junction bases with no gene match: 7. The V gene's germline CDR1 is LNHDA and CDR2 SQIVND (reference sequence). There are 14 residues in the CDR3. Libraries were prepared by immunoSEQ multiplex PCR; TCRdb keeps only in-frame clonotypes and omits some of them. The sample gives fewer than 250,000 clones, 84% of which show up once; more than 3% is in the top ten. The study drew participants aged about 18 to 89 years from some 25 US areas. The sample comprised PBMCs or T cells enriched from blood (not recorded which). The chain couples TRBV19 to TRBJ1-2, with TRBD1 matching over 9 bases. The receptor comes from a woman in her 30s who had been exposed to COVID-19. The chain's CDR3 is CASSIPRDREGYTF. The CDR3 DNA is TGTGCCAGTAGTATCCCACGGGACAGGGAGGGCTACACCTTC.